This T cell receptor (beta chain) was sequenced in a study of T cell changes during pregnancy in multiple sclerosis. The repertoire was sequenced with immunoSEQ multiplex PCR; TCRdb's copy has only in-frame clones and lacks some. Seen here are about 72,000 clones, roughly 92% observed once, and the top ten hold 1.5% to 2%. CDR1 is MNHNY and CDR2 is SVGAGI in the germline V gene (reference sequence). Deletions cut 7 bases from V and 0 bases from J, with 6 bases between. CDR3 size: 13 residues. The specimen was peripheral blood, collected in the first trimester of pregnancy. This TCR came from a female donor in good health, enrolled as a control in a pregnancy study. This rearrangement joins TRBV6-6 to TRBJ2-2, with D uncertain. CDR3 residues: CASNTANTGELFF. The CDR3 region has the DNA TGTGCCAGCAATACAGCGAACACCGGGGAGCTGTTTTTT.